These 21 T cell receptor beta chains came from one sample sequenced in a study of cytomegalovirus exposure and HLA in healthy donors. 13 Jbeta primers and 60 Vbeta primers were used for the PCR. Clones were read by immunoSEQ multiplex PCR, and TCRdb kept only the in-frame ones, dropping some. The sample holds around 90,000 clones, 70% to 85% seen once. Sequences were obtained from PBMCs. The receptors here all came from a man aged 50 or older in good health and CMV-seronegative.

This clone was detected a few times. The chain is built from TRBV5-4 and TRBJ2-2, with 10 bases identical to TRBD2. Trimming removed 0 bases from V and 5 bases from J; junction bases left unmatched: 4. From germline, CDR1 is SGHNT and CDR2 YYREEE (reference sequence). This CDR3 is 16 amino acids long. The CDR3 reads CASSLALAGVTGELFF. The CDR3 DNA reads TGTGCCAGCAGCTTGGCCCTAGCGGGAGTAACCGGGGAGCTGTTTTTT.

V usage is TRBV30 and J usage is TRBJ2-5; 9 bases map to TRBD1. The CDR3 consists of 15 residues. With V trimmed by 2 bases and J by 1 base, 5 bases remained unmatched. Germline CDR1 is GTSNPN and CDR2 is SVGIG (reference sequence). CDR3 in DNA: TGTGCCTGGAGTTACAGGGGGCCGGTCCAAGAGACCCAGTACTTC. Protein sequence: CAWSYRGPVQETQYF.

This chain joins TRBV18 and TRBJ2-1; 11 bases are a match to TRBD2. This CDR3 has 15 amino acids. V was pared by 6 bases and J by 4 bases, with 5 bases of the junction left unmatched. Germline V gives CDR1 KGHSH, CDR2 LQKENI. DNA for the CDR3: TGTGCCAGCTCTCAGGGACTAGCGGATTACAATGAGCAGTTCTTC. As protein: CASSQGLADYNEQFF.

This sequence joins TRBV6-1 and TRBJ1-1, with D possibly being TRBD1 (6 bases). This CDR3 region has 16 residues. V lost 3 bases to trimming and J lost 4 bases, with 18 bases between them. Germline V CDR1 and CDR2: MNHNS, SASEGT. CDR3 in amino acids: CASSERTLGAFTEAFF. The DNA for the CDR3 is TGTGCCAGCAGTGAGAGGACTTTGGGGGCGTTCACTGAAGCTTTCTTT.

V usage is TRBV28 and J usage is TRBJ1-2; no definite D call. There are 13 residues in the CDR3. Trimming pared 8 bases from V and 0 bases from J, leaving 10 bases between. Germline V lookup: CDR1 MDHEN, CDR2 SYDVKM. For the CDR3, the DNA is TGTGCCAGCCCTGCCCAGGCTAACTATGGCTACACCTTC. Translating gives CASPAQANYGYTF.

The genes are TRBV6-1 and TRBJ1-1; D is possibly TRBD1 (5 bases). Trimming removed 0 bases at V and 3 bases at J, with 11 bases between. Germline V gives CDR1 MNHNS, CDR2 SASEGT. The CDR3 sequence is 15 residues long. CDR3 nucleotides: TGTGCCAGCAGTGAAGCCGGGGGAGGGGACACTGAAGCTTTCTTT. This encodes CASSEAGGGDTEAFF.

The chain couples TRBV28 to TRBJ1-2, with 9 bases matching TRBD1. This CDR3 has 16 residues. Germline V gene lookup returns CDR1 MDHEN and CDR2 SYDVKM. J was trimmed by 0 bases and V by 5 bases; bases with no gene match: 7. In nucleotides, the CDR3 is TGTGCCAGCAGTGTTCCGGGACAGGGACCTAACTATGGCTACACCTTC. This gives the protein CASSVPGQGPNYGYTF.

V is TRBV7-2 and J is TRBJ2-1; the D gene is possibly TRBD2 (5 bases). V shed 3 bases and J shed 8 bases, with 14 bases lying between them. CDR1 is SGHTA, CDR2 FQGNSA, per germline. The CDR3 totals 14 residues. In nucleotides, the CDR3 is TGTGCCAGCAGCTTTAGAGGGTTTGGCGATGAGCAGTTCTTC. Translating gives CASSFRGFGDEQFF.

The chain employs TRBV30 and TRBJ1-4; D perhaps matches TRBD1 (5 bases). Germline-derived CDR1 and CDR2 are GTSNPN and SVGIG (reference sequence). Trimming took 5 bases from V and 5 from J, leaving 15 bases between them. This CDR3 spans 14 amino acids. CDR3 bases: TGTGCCTGGGGTTCGGGACGGGGGAATGAAAAACTGTTTTTT. Protein: CAWGSGRGNEKLFF.

The gene calls are TRBV18 and TRBJ1-1; 8 nucleotides line up with TRBD1. The CDR3 has 15 amino acids. Germline-derived CDR1 and CDR2 are KGHSH and LQKENI. Trimming at V came to 3 bases and at J to 5 bases, leaving 8 bases not matched to a gene. The CDR3 spells CASSPVTGGGTEAFF. CDR3 sequence (DNA): TGTGCCAGCTCACCGGTCACAGGGGGAGGGACTGAAGCTTTCTTT.

This sequence joins TRBV27 and TRBJ2-3; 10 bases are shared with TRBD2. V lost 6 bases, J lost 3 bases, and 3 bases stayed unmatched. There are 14 residues in the CDR3. Germline V gene data show CDR1 as MNHEY and CDR2 as SMNVEV (reference sequence). The CDR3 is CASSISGRTDTQYF. The DNA for the CDR3 is TGTGCCAGCAGCATTAGCGGGAGGACAGATACGCAGTATTTT.

This chain connects TRBV27 to TRBJ1-3; D is unresolved. Between the trimmed V and J ends, which lost 10 bases and 2 bases, there was a span of 12 bases. The CDR3 is made up of 13 amino acids. CDR1 and CDR2 from the germline V gene are MNHEY and SMNVEV (reference sequence). CDR3 region: CATDGVTGNTIYF. The CDR3 coding sequence is TGTGCCACCGACGGGGTAACTGGAAACACCATATATTTT.

The chain recombines TRBV18 with TRBJ1-5; 12 bases map to TRBD1. The CDR3 loop spans 16 amino acids. V lost 3 bases, J lost 7 bases, and 7 bases stayed unmatched. Germline V gene data show CDR1 as KGHSH and CDR2 as LQKENI. Written as DNA, the CDR3 is TGTGCCAGCTCACCCGGGACAGGGGGCTCAGGGCAGCCCCAGCATTTT. Translated: CASSPGTGGSGQPQHF.

This chain uses TRBV28 with TRBJ2-7; 7 positions agree with TRBD2. The CDR3 covers 15 residues. V trimming: 3 bases; J trimming: 13 bases; junction bases outside the gene matches: 18. CDR1 and CDR2 (germline): MDHEN, SYDVKM. CDR3 sequence reads: CASSLASGAQSPRYF. DNA for the CDR3: TGTGCCAGCAGTTTGGCTAGCGGCGCACAAAGCCCGCGATACTTC.

The genes are TRBV18 and TRBJ2-4; 8 bases match TRBD1. The ends lost 3 bases at V and 6 bases at J; junction bases unmatched: 7. This CDR3 is built from 15 residues. In germline, CDR1 is KGHSH, CDR2 LQKENI. The chain's CDR3 is CASSPQGARGNIQYF. The CDR3 DNA reads TGTGCCAGCTCACCCCAGGGGGCGCGGGGAAACATTCAGTACTTC.

This chain links TRBV7-9 with TRBJ2-7; a weak D match, TRBD1 (6 bases). CDR3 length: 13 residues. The V gene's germline CDR1 is SEHNR and CDR2 FQNEAQ (reference sequence). The V gene lost 4 bases and the J gene lost 1 base, with 8 bases spanning the gap. The DNA for the CDR3 is TGTGCCAGCAGCTCCGGACAGTCCTACGAGCAGTACTTC. Translation gives CASSSGQSYEQYF. Looking up the rest from reference TRBV7-9 and TRBJ2-7 gives the full variable domain: DTGVSQNPRHKITKRGQNVTFRCDPISEHNRLYWYRQTLGQGPEFLTYFQNEAQLEKSRLLSDRFSAERPKGSFSTLEIQRTEQGDSAMYLCASSSGQSYEQYFGPGTRLTVT.

The chain carries TRBV11-2 and TRBJ2-7, with D possibly being TRBD2 (5 bases). The germline V gene has CDR1 SGHAT and CDR2 FQNNGV. The V end was cut by 1 base, the J end by 5 bases, with 12 bases between. The CDR3 loop spans 14 amino acids. The CDR3 DNA reads as TGTGCCAGCAGCTTAGCGGGAACGACCCACGAGCAGTACTTC. This codes for CASSLAGTTHEQYF.

The chain carries TRBV7-2 and TRBJ2-7, with 11 bases matching TRBD1. Germline V gives CDR1 SGHTA, CDR2 FQGNSA. V was clipped by 5 bases and J by 4 bases; unmatched bases: 1. This CDR3 is built from 13 residues. The chain's CDR3 is CASSRDRGYEQYF. The CDR3 DNA reads TGTGCCAGCAGCCGGGACAGGGGGTACGAGCAGTACTTC. Using reference TRBV7-2 and TRBJ2-7 for the parts outside the CDR3, the full variable domain is GAGVSQSPSNKVTEKGKDVELRCDPISGHTALYWYRQSLGQGLEFLIYFQGNSAPDKSGLPSDRFSAERTGGSVSTLTIQRTQQEDSAVYLCASSRDRGYEQYFGPGTRLTVT.

The V gene is TRBV2, the J gene TRBJ2-2, with 7 positions matching TRBD1. From germline, CDR1 is SNHLY and CDR2 FYNNEI. There are 13 residues in the CDR3. V gave up 6 bases and J gave up 6 bases; unmatched junction bases: 4. The CDR3 nucleotides are TGTGCCAGCAGAACCGACAGGGCCGGGGAGCTGTTTTTT. Translating gives CASRTDRAGELFF.

This chain's CDR3 is CASSRQGSRANEKLFF. The DNA of the CDR3 is TGTGCCAGCTCCAGACAGGGGAGCCGGGCTAATGAAAAACTGTTTTTT. This chain connects TRBV28 to TRBJ1-4; 8 bases are a match to TRBD1. Germline CDR1 reads MDHEN; CDR2 reads SYDVKM. Unmatched junction bases numbered 11, after V lost 8 bases and J lost 3 bases. The CDR3 has 16 amino acids. Full variable domain (rest looked up from reference TRBV28 and TRBJ1-4): DVKVTQSSRYLVKRTGEKVFLECVQDMDHENMFWYRQDPGLGLRLIYFSYDVKMKEKGDIPEGYSVSREKKERFSLILESASTNQTSMYLCASSRQGSRANEKLFFGSGTQLSVL.

The genes are TRBV28 and TRBJ2-1, with 9 bases that match TRBD2. The CDR3 runs to 14 residues. V lost 8 bases and J lost 2; bases outside the gene matches: 4. Per the germline V gene, CDR1 is MDHEN and CDR2 is SYDVKM. The CDR3 region is CASASGGTYNEQFF. The CDR3 coding sequence is TGTGCCAGCGCGAGCGGGGGGACCTACAATGAGCAGTTCTTC. The variable domain in full, with the rest retrieved from reference TRBV28 and TRBJ2-1, is DVKVTQSSRYLVKRTGEKVFLECVQDMDHENMFWYRQDPGLGLRLIYFSYDVKMKEKGDIPEGYSVSREKKERFSLILESASTNQTSMYLCASASGGTYNEQFFGPGTRLTVL.